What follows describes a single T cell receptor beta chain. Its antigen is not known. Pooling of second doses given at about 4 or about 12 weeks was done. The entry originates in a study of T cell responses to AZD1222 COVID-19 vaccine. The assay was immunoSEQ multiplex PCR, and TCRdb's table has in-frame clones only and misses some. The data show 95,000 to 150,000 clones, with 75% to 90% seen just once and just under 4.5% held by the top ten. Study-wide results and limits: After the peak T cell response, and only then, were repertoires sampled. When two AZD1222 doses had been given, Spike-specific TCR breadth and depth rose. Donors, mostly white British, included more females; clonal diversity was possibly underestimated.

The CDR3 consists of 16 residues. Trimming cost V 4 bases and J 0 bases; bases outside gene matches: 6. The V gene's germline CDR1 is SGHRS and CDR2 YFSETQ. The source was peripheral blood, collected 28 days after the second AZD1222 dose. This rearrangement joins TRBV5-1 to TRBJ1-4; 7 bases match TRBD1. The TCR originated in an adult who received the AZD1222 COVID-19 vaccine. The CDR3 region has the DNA TGCGCCAGCAGCCACGACAGGGCTGCAACTAATGAAAAACTGTTTTTT. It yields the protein CASSHDRAATNEKLFF.